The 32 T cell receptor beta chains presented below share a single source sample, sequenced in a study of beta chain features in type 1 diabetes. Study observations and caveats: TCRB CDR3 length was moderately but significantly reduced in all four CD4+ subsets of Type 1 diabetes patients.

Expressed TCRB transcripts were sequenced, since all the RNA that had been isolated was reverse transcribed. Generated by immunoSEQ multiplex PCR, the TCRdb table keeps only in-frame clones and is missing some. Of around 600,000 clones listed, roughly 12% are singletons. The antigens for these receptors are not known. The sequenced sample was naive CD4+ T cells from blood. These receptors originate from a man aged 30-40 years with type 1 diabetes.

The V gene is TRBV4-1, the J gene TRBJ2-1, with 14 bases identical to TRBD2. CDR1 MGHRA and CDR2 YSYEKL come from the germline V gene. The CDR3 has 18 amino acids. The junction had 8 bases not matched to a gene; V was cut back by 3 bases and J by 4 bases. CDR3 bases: TGCGCCAGCAGCCACGGGACTAGCGGGGGCGGCCGTTACAATGAGCAGTTCTTC. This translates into CASSHGTSGGGRYNEQFF.

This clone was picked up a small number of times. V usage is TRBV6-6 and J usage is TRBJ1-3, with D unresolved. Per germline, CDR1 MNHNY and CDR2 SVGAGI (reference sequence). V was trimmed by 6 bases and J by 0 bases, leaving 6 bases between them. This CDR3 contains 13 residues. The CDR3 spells CASSQNSGNTIYF. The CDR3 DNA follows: TGTGCCAGCAGCCAGAACTCTGGAAACACCATATATTTT.

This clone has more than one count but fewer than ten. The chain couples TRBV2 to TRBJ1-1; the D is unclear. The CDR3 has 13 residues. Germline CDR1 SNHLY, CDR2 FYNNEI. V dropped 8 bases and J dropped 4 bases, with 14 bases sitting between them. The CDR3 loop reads CASRGGRGTEAFF. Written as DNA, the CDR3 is TGTGCCAGCCGTGGAGGACGGGGCACTGAAGCTTTCTTT.

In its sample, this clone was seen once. The CDR3 DNA reads TGTGCCAGCAGCCCGGCGCAGGGGAGCGAGCAGTACTTC. Protein product: CASSPAQGSEQYF. This sequence joins TRBV7-8 and TRBJ2-7; perhaps TRBD1 as D (6 bases). Germline V gives CDR1 SGHVS, CDR2 FQNEAQ. Trimming removed 5 bases from V and 6 bases from J, with 14 bases in between. The CDR3 totals 13 residues.

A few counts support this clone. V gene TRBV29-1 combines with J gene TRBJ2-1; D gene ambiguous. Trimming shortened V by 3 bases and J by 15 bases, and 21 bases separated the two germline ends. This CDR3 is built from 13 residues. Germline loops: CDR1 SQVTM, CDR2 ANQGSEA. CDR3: CSVDEQRPGSPFF. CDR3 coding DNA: TGCAGCGTTGACGAACAGCGCCCTGGAAGTCCGTTCTTC.

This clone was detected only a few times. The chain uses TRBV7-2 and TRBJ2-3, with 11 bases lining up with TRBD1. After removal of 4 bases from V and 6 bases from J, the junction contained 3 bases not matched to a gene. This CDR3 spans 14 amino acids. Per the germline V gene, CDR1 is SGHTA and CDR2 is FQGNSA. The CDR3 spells CASSYRDRGDTQYF. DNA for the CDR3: TGTGCCAGCAGCTACCGGGACAGGGGGGATACGCAGTATTTT.

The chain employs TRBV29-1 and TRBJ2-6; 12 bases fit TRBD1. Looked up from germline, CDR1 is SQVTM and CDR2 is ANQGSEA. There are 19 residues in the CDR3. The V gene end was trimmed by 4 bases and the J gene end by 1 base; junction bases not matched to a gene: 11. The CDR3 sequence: CSVVLWDRGQKSGANVLTF. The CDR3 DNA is TGCAGCGTTGTCTTGTGGGACAGGGGGCAGAAATCTGGGGCCAACGTCCTGACTTTC.

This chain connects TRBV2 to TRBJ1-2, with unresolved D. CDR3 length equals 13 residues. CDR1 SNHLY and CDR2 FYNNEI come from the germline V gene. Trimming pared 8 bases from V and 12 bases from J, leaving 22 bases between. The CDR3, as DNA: TGTGCCAGCCGTACAGACGCTACCTTTTTAGACACCTTC. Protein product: CASRTDATFLDTF.

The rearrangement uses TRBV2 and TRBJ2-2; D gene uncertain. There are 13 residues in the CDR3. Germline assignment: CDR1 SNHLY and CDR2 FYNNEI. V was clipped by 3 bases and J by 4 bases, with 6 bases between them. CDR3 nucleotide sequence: TGTGCCAGCAGTGAGTCCGGCACCGGGGAGCTGTTTTTT. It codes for CASSESGTGELFF.

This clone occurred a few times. The chain's CDR3 is CASSGAGSGNTIYF. The CDR3 DNA follows: TGTGCCAGTTCGGGTGCAGGCTCTGGAAACACCATATATTTT. V usage is TRBV18 and J usage is TRBJ1-3; D remains unclear. V lost 9 bases and J 0 bases, leaving 12 bases between the germline ends. From germline, CDR1 is KGHSH and CDR2 LQKENI. The CDR3 totals 14 residues.

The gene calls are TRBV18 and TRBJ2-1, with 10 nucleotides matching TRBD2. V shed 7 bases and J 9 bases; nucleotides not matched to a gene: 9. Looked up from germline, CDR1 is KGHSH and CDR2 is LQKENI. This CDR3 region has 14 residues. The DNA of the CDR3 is TGTGCCAGCTTACCGGCTAGCGGGGGAGCTGAGCAGTTCTTC. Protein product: CASLPASGGAEQFF.

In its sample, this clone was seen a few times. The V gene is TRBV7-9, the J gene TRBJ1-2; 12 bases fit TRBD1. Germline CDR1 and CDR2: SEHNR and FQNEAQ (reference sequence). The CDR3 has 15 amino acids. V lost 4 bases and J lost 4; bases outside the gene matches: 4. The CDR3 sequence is CASSSPGQGAYGYTF. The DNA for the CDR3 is TGTGCCAGCAGCTCACCGGGACAGGGGGCCTATGGCTACACCTTC.

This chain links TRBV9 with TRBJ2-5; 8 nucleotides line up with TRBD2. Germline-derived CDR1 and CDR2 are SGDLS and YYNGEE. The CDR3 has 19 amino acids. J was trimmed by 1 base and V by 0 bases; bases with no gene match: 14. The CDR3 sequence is CASSVAGGRDTPAQETQYF. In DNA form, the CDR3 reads TGTGCCAGCAGCGTAGCGGGGGGGCGTGATACCCCTGCCCAAGAGACCCAGTACTTC.

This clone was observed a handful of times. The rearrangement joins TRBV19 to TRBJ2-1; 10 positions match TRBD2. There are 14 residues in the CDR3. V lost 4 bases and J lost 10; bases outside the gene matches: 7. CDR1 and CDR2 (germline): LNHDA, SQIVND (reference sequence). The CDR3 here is CASSKLAGFEEQFF. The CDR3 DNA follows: TGTGCCAGTAGTAAACTAGCGGGGTTTGAGGAGCAGTTCTTC.

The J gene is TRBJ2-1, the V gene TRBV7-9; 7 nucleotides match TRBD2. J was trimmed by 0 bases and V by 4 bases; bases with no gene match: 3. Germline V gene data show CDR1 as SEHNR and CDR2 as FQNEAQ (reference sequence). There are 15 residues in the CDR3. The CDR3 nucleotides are TGTGCCAGCAGCTGGGAGGGGAGCTCCTACAATGAGCAGTTCTTC. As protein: CASSWEGSSYNEQFF.

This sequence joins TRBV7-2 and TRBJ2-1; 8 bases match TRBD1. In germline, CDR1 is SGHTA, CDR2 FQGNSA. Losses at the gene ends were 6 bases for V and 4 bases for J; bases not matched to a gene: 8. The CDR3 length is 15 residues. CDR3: CASRTGTGIYNEQFF. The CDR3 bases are TGTGCCAGCAGAACCGGGACAGGAATATACAATGAGCAGTTCTTC.

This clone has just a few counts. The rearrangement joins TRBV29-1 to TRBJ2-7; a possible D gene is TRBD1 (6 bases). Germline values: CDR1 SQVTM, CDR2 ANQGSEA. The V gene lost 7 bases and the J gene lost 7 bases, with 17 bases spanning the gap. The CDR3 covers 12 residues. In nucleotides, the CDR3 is TGCAGCGCCACGCCGGGACAAGGAGAGCAGTACTTC. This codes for CSATPGQGEQYF.

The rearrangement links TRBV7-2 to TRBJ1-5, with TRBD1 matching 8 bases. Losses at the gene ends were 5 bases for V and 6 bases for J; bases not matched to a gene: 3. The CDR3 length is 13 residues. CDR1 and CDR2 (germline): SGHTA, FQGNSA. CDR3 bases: TGTGCCAGCAGCCAGGGGGCAGGTCAGCCCCAGCATTTT. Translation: CASSQGAGQPQHF.

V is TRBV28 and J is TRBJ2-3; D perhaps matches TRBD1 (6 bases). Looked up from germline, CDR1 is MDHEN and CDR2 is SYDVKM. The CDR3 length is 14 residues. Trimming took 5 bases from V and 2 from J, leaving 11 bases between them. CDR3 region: CASSQGQNTDTQYF. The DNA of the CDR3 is TGTGCCAGCAGTCAAGGACAGAACACAGATACGCAGTATTTT. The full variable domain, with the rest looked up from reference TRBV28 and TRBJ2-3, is DVKVTQSSRYLVKRTGEKVFLECVQDMDHENMFWYRQDPGLGLRLIYFSYDVKMKEKGDIPEGYSVSREKKERFSLILESASTNQTSMYLCASSQGQNTDTQYFGPGTRLTVL.

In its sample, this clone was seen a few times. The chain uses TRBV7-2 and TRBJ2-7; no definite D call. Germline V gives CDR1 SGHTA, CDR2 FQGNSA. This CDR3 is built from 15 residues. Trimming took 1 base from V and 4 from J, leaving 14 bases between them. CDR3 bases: TGTGCCAGCAGCTTAGAGCCAGAGACATCTTACGAGCAGTACTTC. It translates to CASSLEPETSYEQYF.

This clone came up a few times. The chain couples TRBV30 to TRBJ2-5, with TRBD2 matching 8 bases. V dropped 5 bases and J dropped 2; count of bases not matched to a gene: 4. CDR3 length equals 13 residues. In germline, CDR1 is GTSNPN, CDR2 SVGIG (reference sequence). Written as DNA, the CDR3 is TGTGCCTGGGCCGGGGGGGCGCAAGAGACCCAGTACTTC. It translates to CAWAGGAQETQYF.

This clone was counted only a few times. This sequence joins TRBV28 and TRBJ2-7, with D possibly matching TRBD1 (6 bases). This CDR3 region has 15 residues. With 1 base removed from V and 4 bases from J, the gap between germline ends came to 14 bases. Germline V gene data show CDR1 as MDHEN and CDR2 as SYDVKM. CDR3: CASSLFPGDDYEQYF. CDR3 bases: TGTGCCAGCAGTTTATTTCCAGGGGATGATTACGAGCAGTACTTC.

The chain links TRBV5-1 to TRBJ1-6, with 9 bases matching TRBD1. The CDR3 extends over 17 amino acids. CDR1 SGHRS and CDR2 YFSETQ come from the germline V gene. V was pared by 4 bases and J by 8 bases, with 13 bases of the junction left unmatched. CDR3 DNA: TGCGCCAGCAGCCCATTCCTCACCGGGACAGGGTATTCACCCCTCCACTTT. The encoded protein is CASSPFLTGTGYSPLHF.

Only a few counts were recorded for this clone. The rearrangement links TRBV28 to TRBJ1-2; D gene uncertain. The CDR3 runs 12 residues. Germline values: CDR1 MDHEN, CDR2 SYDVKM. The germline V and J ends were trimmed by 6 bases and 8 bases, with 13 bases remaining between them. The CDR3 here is CASRTQEIGYTF. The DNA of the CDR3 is TGTGCCAGCAGAACTCAGGAAATCGGCTACACCTTC.

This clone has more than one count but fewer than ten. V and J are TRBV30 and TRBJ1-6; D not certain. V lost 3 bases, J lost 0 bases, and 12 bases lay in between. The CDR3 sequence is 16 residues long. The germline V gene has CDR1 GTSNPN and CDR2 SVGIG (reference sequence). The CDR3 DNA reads TGTGCCTGGAGAGGTTTTGGGAGCTCCTATAATTCACCCCTCCACTTT. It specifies CAWRGFGSSYNSPLHF.

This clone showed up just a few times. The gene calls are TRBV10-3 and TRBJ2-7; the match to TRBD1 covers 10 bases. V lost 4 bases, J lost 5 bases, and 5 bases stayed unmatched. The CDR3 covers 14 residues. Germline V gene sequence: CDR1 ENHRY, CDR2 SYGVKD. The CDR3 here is CAISGWDRGNEQYF. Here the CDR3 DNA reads TGTGCCATCAGTGGTTGGGACAGGGGAAACGAGCAGTACTTC.

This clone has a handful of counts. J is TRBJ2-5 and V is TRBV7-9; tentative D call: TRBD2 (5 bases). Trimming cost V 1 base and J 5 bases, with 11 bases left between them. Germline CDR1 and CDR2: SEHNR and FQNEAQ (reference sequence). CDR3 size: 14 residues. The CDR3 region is CASSLEASWETQYF. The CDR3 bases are TGTGCCAGCAGCTTAGAGGCTAGCTGGGAGACCCAGTACTTC. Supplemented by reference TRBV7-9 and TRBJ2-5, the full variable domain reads DTGVSQNPRHKITKRGQNVTFRCDPISEHNRLYWYRQTLGQGPEFLTYFQNEAQLEKSRLLSDRFSAERPKGSFSTLEIQRTEQGDSAMYLCASSLEASWETQYFGPGTRLLVL.

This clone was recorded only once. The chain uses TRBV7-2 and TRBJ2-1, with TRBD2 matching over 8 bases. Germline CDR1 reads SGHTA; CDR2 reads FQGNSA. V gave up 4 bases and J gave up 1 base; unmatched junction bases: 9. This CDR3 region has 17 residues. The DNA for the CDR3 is TGTGCCAGCAGCTCTCCGAAGCGGGGGTTATCCTACAATGAGCAGTTCTTC. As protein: CASSSPKRGLSYNEQFF.

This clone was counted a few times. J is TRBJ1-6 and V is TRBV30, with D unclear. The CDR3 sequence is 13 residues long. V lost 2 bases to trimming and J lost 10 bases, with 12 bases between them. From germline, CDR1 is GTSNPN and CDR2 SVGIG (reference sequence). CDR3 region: CAWSLGAGSPLHF. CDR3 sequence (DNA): TGTGCCTGGAGTCTGGGCGCGGGATCACCCCTCCACTTT.

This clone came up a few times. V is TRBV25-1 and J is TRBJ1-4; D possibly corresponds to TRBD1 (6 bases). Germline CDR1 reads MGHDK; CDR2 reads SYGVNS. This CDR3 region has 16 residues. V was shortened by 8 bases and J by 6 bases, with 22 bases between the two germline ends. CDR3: CASARSGAGDDEKLFF. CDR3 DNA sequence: TGTGCCAGCGCACGCTCCGGGGCAGGGGACGATGAAAAACTGTTTTTT.

CDR3: CASSPGASTDTQYF. The CDR3 bases are TGTGCCAGCAGCCCGGGAGCTAGCACAGATACGCAGTATTTT. The V call is TRBV7-9, the J call TRBJ2-3; D is possibly TRBD2 (6 bases). Germline V CDR1 and CDR2: SEHNR, FQNEAQ (reference sequence). CDR3 length: 14 residues. The V end lost 5 bases, the J end lost 0 bases, and 9 bases lay between the germline ends.

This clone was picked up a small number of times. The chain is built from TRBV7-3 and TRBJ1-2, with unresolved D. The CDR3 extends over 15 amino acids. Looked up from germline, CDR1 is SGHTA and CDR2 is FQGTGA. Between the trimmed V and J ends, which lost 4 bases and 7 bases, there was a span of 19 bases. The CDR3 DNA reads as TGTGCCAGCAGCTCCGGACCCTCCGGACTAGGTGGCTACACCTTC. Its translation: CASSSGPSGLGGYTF.